Detailed here is one T cell receptor beta chain. The sample comes from a study of Graves' ophthalmopathy and Graves' hyperthyroidism. Overall study: Stable hyperthyroid donors showed no ophthalmopathy during 18 months follow-up.

This CDR3 spans 17 amino acids. The germline V gene encodes CDR1 SGHRS and CDR2 YFSETQ. V trimming: 0 bases; J trimming: 4 bases; junction bases outside the gene matches: 12. TCR beta CDR3 amplification used RNA transcripts. RT-PCR in the first round used HTBI primers; a second-round multiplex PCR followed. One entry per CDR3 protein results from TCRdb running MiXCR on the multiplex PCR reads. The sample holds about 590,000 distinct CDR3 sequences; less than 45% are singletons and the top ten take about 4.6%. The chain uses TRBV5-1 and TRBJ2-5, with 7 bases that match TRBD1. The receptor comes from an adult man with Graves' hyperthyroidism. The sequenced sample consisted of peripheral blood or thyroid tissue (not recorded which). The CDR3 protein is CASSLASTGWEGETQYF. Written as DNA, the CDR3 is TGCGCCAGCAGCTTGGCCTCGACAGGGTGGGAAGGAGAGACCCAGTACTTC. Drawing the rest from reference TRBV5-1 and TRBJ2-5, the complete variable domain is KAGVTQTPRYLIKTRGQQVTLSCSPISGHRSVSWYQQTPGQGLQFLFEYFSETQRNKGNFPGRFSGRQFSNSRSEMNVSTLELGDSALYLCASSLASTGWEGETQYFGPGTRLLVL.